This entry is about one T cell receptor (beta chain). The CDR3 end lies 3 residues beyond the end of the read and is filled in from the germline J gene. The data were produced by immunoSEQ multiplex PCR, yet TCRdb's version contains in-frame clones alone and is incomplete. The table lists 45,000 to 55,000 clones. This specimen comes from a study of Tregs in tolerant kidney transplant recipients. The CDR3 extends over 17 amino acids. CDR1 is SNHLY and CDR2 is FYNNEI in the germline V gene. The V gene lost 5 bases and the J gene lost 3 bases, with 19 bases spanning the gap. Sequencing used CD4+ T cells from blood, obtained before the transplant. This TCR was sampled from a human donor who received a combined kidney and bone marrow transplant. The chain employs TRBV2 and TRBJ1-4; tentatively, D is TRBD1 (5 bases). CDR3 loop: CASSTLAAAGPNEKLFF. CDR3 bases read: TGTGCCAGCAGTACCTTAGCTGCAGCGGGGCCTAATGAAAAA. The complete variable domain, with remaining parts taken from reference TRBV2 and TRBJ1-4, reads EPEVTQTPSHQVTQMGQEVILRCVPISNHLYFYWYRQILGQKVEFLVSFYNNEISEKSEIFDDQFSVERPDGSNFTLKIRSTKLEDSAMYFCASSTLAAAGPNEKLFFGSGTQLSVL.